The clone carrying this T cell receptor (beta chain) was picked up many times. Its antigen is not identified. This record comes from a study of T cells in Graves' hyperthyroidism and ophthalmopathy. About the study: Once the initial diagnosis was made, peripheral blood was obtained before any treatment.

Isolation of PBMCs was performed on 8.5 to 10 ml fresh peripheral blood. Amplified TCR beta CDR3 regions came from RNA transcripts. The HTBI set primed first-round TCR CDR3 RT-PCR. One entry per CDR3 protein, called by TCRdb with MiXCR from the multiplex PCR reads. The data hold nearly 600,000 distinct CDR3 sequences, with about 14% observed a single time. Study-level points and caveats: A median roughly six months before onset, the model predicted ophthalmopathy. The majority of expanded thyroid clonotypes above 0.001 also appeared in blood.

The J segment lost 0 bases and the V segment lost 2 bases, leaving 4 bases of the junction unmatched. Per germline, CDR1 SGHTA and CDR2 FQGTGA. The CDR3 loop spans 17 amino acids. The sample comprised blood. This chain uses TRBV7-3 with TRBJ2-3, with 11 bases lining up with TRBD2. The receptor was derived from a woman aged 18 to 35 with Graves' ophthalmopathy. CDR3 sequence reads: CASSLDGTSGSTDTQYF. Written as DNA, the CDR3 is TGTGCCAGCAGCTTAGACGGGACTAGCGGTAGCACAGATACGCAGTATTTT.